This note documents a single TCR beta chain sequence. Its antigen remains unknown. The isolated RNA, all of it, was reverse transcribed, so expressed TCRB transcripts were what got sequenced. The table came from immunoSEQ multiplex PCR; TCRdb's copy has only in-frame clones and leaves some out. This sample has fewer than 350,000 clones, with approximately 16% found just once. The CDR3 totals 15 residues. Germline CDR1 reads MNHEY; CDR2 reads SVGAGI. The germline V and J ends were trimmed by 0 bases and 4 bases, with 12 bases remaining between them. The data stem from a study of beta chain features in type 1 diabetes. Study findings and constraints: Comparison showed that naive, central memory and Treg TCRB repertoires appeared more similar among patients than among healthy donors. Type 1 diabetes patients had TCRB CDR3s that were shorter (moderately but significantly so) in all four CD4+ subsets.

V is TRBV6-5 and J is TRBJ1-2, with D uncertain. The sequence was obtained from a man between 18 and 29 years old with type 1 diabetes. Sequenced material: naive CD4+ T cells from blood. This CDR3 reads CASSYSNSGGYGYTF. In DNA, the CDR3 is TGTGCCAGCAGTTACTCGAATTCGGGAGGCTATGGCTACACCTTC.